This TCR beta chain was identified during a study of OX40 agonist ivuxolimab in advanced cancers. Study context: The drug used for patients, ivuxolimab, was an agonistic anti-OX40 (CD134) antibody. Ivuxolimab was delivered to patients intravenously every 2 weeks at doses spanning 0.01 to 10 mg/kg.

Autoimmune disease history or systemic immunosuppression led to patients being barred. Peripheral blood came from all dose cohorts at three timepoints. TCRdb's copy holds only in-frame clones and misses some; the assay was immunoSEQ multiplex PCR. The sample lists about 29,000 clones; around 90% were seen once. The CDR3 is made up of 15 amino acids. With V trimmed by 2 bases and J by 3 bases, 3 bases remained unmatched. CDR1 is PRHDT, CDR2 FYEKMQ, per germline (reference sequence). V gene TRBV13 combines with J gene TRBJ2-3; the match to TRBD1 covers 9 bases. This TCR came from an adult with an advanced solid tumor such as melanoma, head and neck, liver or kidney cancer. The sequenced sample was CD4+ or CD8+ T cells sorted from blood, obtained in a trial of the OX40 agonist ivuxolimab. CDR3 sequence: CASSLKGQGTDTQYF. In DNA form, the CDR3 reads TGTGCCAGCAGCTTAAAGGGACAGGGAACAGATACGCAGTATTTT.